The sequence of this T cell receptor (beta chain) was determined in a study of blood T cell repertoires in COVID-19 (dated by TCRdb to 2019 to 2021). Concerning the study at large: Collaborator samples came from the United States, Italy and Spain and covered acute and convalescent phases of COVID-19. Nearly every sample came with metadata listing a de-identified subject ID, COVID-19 status, age in years and sex. Where available, HLA class I and class II types were obtained from metadata supplied by the sample provider rather than from assay-based typing. The repertoires were released in a freely available public database intended as a resource for research on the immune response to SARS-CoV-2. The prospective study material was composed of cDNA or gDNA derived from T cells, B-cell-depleted T cells, or PBMCs. Subjects who had been exposed to COVID-19, were actively infected with it, or had recovered from it provided the deeply sampled blood TCRbeta repertoires that made up the dataset. Samples came from the ongoing ImmuneRACE study (first 160 participants) plus 1,254 subjects from 6 global collaborators. On the study overall, not on this receptor specifically: The amount of clinical and demographic metadata varied by source and participant and was provided uncurated.

Concerning this clone itself: Its antigen is unknown. Base qualities are missing; no much larger clone stands one base away.

TCRbeta CDR3 regions were amplified from genomic DNA by means of the immunoSEQ Assay, a bias-controlled multiplex PCR. On the authors' methods: Nucleated cell counts per sample were estimated from amplification of reference gene primers within the assay. Sequence reads were collapsed and filtered to measure the absolute abundance of every unique TCRbeta CDR3 rearrangement. For each sample, productive Simpson clonality was calculated as the square root of Simpson's diversity index over productive rearrangements. TCRdb re-hosts the immuneACCESS table, in-frame sequences only. Its copies lack some clones; in the studies checked, an unresolved V gene accounts for under half of them, and the cause for the rest is not known. V, J and clone size are those of that table, while D and trimming were read from the DNA. In all, the sample holds tens of thousands of clones, and 88% of those were seen once. The ten biggest clones cover 4% to 5.5% of the sample.

Each collaborating institution followed its own protocols to collect whole blood in K2EDTA tubes. For TCRbeta analysis, collaborators shipped samples in one of three forms: frozen whole blood, isolated PBMCs, or DNA extracted from either of those sample types. The CDR3 covers 15 residues, taking in both the cysteine and the phenylalanine. The kept DNA is CDR3 alone, 45 bases in frame from the first base. V loses 5 bases at its end and J loses 4 bases; junction bases beyond the gene matches: 8. Based on the germline V gene, the CDR1 and CDR2 sequences are MNHEY and SVGEGT. The V and J genes are TRBV6-2 or TRBV6-3 and TRBJ2-3, and 8 bases in between align with TRBD1. This TCR came from a human donor in a cohort sampled during active COVID-19. The sample was peripheral blood. The encoded CDR3 is CASSGAQGDADTQYF. At the DNA level, the sequence is TGTGCCAGCAGTGGGGCACAGGGGGATGCAGATACGCAGTATTTT.